This entry lists 29 T cell receptor beta chains sequenced from one sample in a study of response to subunit inactivated influenza vaccine. TCRdb called the RT-PCR reads again in MiXCR, with one record for every CDR3 protein. The repertoire includes about 570,000 distinct CDR3 sequences, about 11% of them detected once, and 8% to 13% sits in the top ten. This sample also appeared in a second study, on T cells expressing NK-cell markers. That report notes: It was by 5'RACE template switching with UMIs that TCR beta cDNA was made.

The sample consisted of PBMCs from blood, taken on the day of vaccination. The receptors originated from a man aged 50-60 years who received an inactivated influenza vaccine.

A few counts support this clonotype. The genes are TRBV29-1 and TRBJ2-3; no clear D gene. Germline CDR1 SQVTM, CDR2 ANQGSEA. The CDR3 loop spans 14 amino acids. V lost 5 bases to trimming and J lost 5 bases, with 17 bases between them. The CDR3 sequence: CSVMRIGAGDTQYF. The CDR3 bases are TGCAGCGTTATGCGAATCGGAGCTGGAGATACGCAGTATTTT.

In its sample, this clonotype was seen a few times. The chain carries TRBV24-1 and TRBJ2-1; D is possibly TRBD1 or TRBD2 (5 bases each). The CDR3 has 14 residues. V lost 12 bases to trimming and J lost 0 bases, with 14 bases between them. CDR1 KGHDR and CDR2 SFDVKD come from the germline V gene. CDR3 sequence reads: CAASGASSYNEQFF. CDR3 bases: TGTGCCGCGTCCGGGGCCTCCTCCTACAATGAGCAGTTCTTC.

This clonotype has a handful of counts. This rearrangement joins TRBV3-1 to TRBJ2-3; D call uncertain. The CDR3 runs to 12 residues. In germline, CDR1 is LGHDT, CDR2 YNNKEL (reference sequence). V was clipped by 0 bases and J by 6 bases, with 4 bases between them. In DNA form, the CDR3 reads TGTGCCAGCAGCCAAGATTTGGATACGCAGTATTTT. It is translated as CASSQDLDTQYF.

This clonotype was seen only a few times. The chain couples TRBV5-1 to TRBJ2-1; TRBD2 matches at 9 bases. Germline V gene sequence: CDR1 SGHRS, CDR2 YFSETQ. This CDR3 spans 15 amino acids. Germline trimming cut 4 bases from V and 9 bases from J; bases unmatched to any gene: 11. CDR3 nucleotide sequence: TGCGCCAGCAGCCCGGGACTAGCCGTCCCTGGTGAGCAGTTCTTC. Translating gives CASSPGLAVPGEQFF.

DNA for the CDR3: TGTGCCATCAGGCGGCGGACAGATACGCAGTATTTT. Amino acids: CAIRRRTDTQYF. The rearrangement links TRBV10-3 to TRBJ2-3; D is unclear. Germline CDR1 and CDR2: ENHRY and SYGVKD. The CDR3 sequence is 12 residues long. Between the trimmed V and J ends, which lost 6 bases and 3 bases, there was a span of 7 bases.

This clonotype has only a few counts. The V and J genes are TRBV20-1 and TRBJ2-3; 10 bases agree with TRBD2. Germline values: CDR1 DFQATT, CDR2 SNEGSKA (reference sequence). J lost 3 bases, V lost 2 bases, and 5 bases had no gene match. CDR3 size: 15 residues. The DNA for the CDR3 is TGCAGTGCTAGACTACCTAGCGGGGGAACAGATACGCAGTATTTT. Its protein is CSARLPSGGTDTQYF.

The chain couples TRBV7-3 to TRBJ2-1, with D uncertain. The V gene's germline CDR1 is SGHTA and CDR2 FQGTGA. V was trimmed by 4 bases and J by 6 bases, leaving 22 bases between them. The CDR3 sequence is 17 residues long. CDR3: CASSSTPLLRHPNEQFF. The CDR3 DNA is TGTGCCAGCAGCTCAACCCCCTTGCTTAGGCACCCCAATGAGCAGTTCTTC.

This clonotype was found a few times. The chain combines TRBV20-1 with TRBJ2-3; D remains ambiguous. Germline CDR1 reads DFQATT; CDR2 reads SNEGSKA (reference sequence). This CDR3 is 14 amino acids long. V dropped 3 bases and J dropped 0 bases, with 10 bases sitting between them. This CDR3 reads CSASNPTSTDTQYF. The CDR3 bases are TGCAGTGCTAGTAACCCTACTAGCACAGATACGCAGTATTTT.

This clonotype has a handful of counts. The chain employs TRBV7-9 and TRBJ1-1; TRBD1 matches at 9 bases. V trimming: 5 bases; J trimming: 5 bases; junction bases outside the gene matches: 6. Germline-derived CDR1 and CDR2 are SEHNR and FQNEAQ (reference sequence). This CDR3 spans 14 amino acids. The CDR3 bases are TGTGCCAGCAGCGCAAAACAGGGGGCGACTGAAGCTTTCTTT. Amino acids: CASSAKQGATEAFF.

This clonotype was seen ten or more times. The chain links TRBV7-8 to TRBJ1-1; unclear D gene. The CDR3 consists of 11 residues. The V end lost 4 bases, the J end lost 3 bases, and 3 bases lay between the germline ends. CDR1 SGHVS and CDR2 FQNEAQ come from the germline V gene. The CDR3 loop is CASSSHTEAFF. DNA for the CDR3: TGTGCCAGCAGCTCCCACACTGAAGCTTTCTTT.

This clonotype was picked up many times. The CDR3 region is CASSSTSANTQYF. The CDR3 bases are TGCGCCAGCAGCTCGACTAGCGCTAATACGCAGTATTTT. The chain employs TRBV5-1 and TRBJ2-3; 8 nucleotides match TRBD2. There are 13 residues in the CDR3. Germline V CDR1 and CDR2: SGHRS, YFSETQ. Trimming at V came to 3 bases and at J to 7 bases, leaving 4 bases not matched to a gene.

CDR3 sequence reads: CASSPSQTEQFF. Here the CDR3 DNA reads TGTGCCAGCTCACCAAGTCAAACGGAGCAGTTCTTC. The V gene is TRBV18, the J gene TRBJ2-1, with no clear D. Trimming took 2 bases from V and 10 from J, leaving 9 bases between them. CDR1 is KGHSH, CDR2 LQKENI, per germline. This CDR3 has 12 residues.

This clonotype was recorded many times. This sequence joins TRBV12-3 or TRBV12-4 and TRBJ2-6, with 7 nucleotides matching TRBD1. The trim removed 6 bases at V and 4 bases at J, leaving 3 bases unmatched. The CDR3 is 14 amino acids. The CDR3 coding sequence is TGTGCCAGCAGCGAGGGGGCCGGGGCCAACGTCCTGACTTTC. Amino acid sequence: CASSEGAGANVLTF.

The chain employs TRBV14 and TRBJ2-7; TRBD1 matches 7 bases. CDR1 is SGHDN and CDR2 is FVKESK in the germline V gene. The CDR3 has 14 amino acids. Unmatched junction bases numbered 3, after V lost 2 bases and J lost 2 bases. The CDR3 reads CASSQWDSPYEQYF. The CDR3 DNA is TGTGCCAGCAGCCAATGGGACAGCCCCTACGAGCAGTACTTC.

This clonotype was seen a few times. The rearrangement links TRBV5-1 to TRBJ1-3; the D is unclear. CDR1 and CDR2 (germline): SGHRS, YFSETQ. The CDR3 has 14 amino acids. The V end was cut by 0 bases, the J end by 2 bases, with 6 bases between. The CDR3 protein is CASSLASPGNTIYF. CDR3 sequence (DNA): TGCGCCAGCAGCTTGGCCTCGCCTGGAAACACCATATATTTT.

This clonotype has at least ten counts. The rearrangement links TRBV20-1 to TRBJ2-5; D is perhaps TRBD1 (6 bases). Per the germline V gene, CDR1 is DFQATT and CDR2 is SNEGSKA (reference sequence). The CDR3 runs to 15 residues. V was clipped by 0 bases and J by 5 bases, with 16 bases between them. The CDR3 DNA follows: TGCAGTGCTAGAGACCCTTACAGGGTGCTGGAGACCCAGTACTTC. Its translation is CSARDPYRVLETQYF.

The V gene is TRBV29-1, the J gene TRBJ2-1; 9 bases line up with TRBD1. CDR1 is SQVTM and CDR2 is ANQGSEA in the germline V gene. This CDR3 is built from 14 residues. The V and J ends lost 4 bases and 6 bases, in that order; junction bases with no gene match: 7. CDR3: CSVGVGQGINEQFF. The CDR3 DNA sequence: TGCAGCGTTGGAGTGGGACAGGGCATCAATGAGCAGTTCTTC.

The table lists this clonotype with a few counts. The V call is TRBV18, the J call TRBJ2-2; D perhaps matches TRBD1 (6 bases). V shed 5 bases and J shed 2 bases, with 15 bases lying between them. This CDR3 comprises 16 residues. CDR1 is KGHSH and CDR2 is LQKENI in the germline V gene. The CDR3 region is CASSTTGTPNTGELFF. DNA of the CDR3: TGTGCCAGCTCAACCACCGGGACACCTAACACCGGGGAGCTGTTTTTT.

This clonotype was counted only a few times. CDR3 residues: CSATGTGGSQETQYF. CDR3 nucleotides: TGCAGTGCCACCGGGACAGGGGGCTCCCAAGAGACCCAGTACTTC. V is TRBV20-1 and J is TRBJ2-5; 12 bases agree with TRBD1. Trimming removed 6 bases from V and 1 base from J; junction bases left unmatched: 6. This CDR3 comprises 15 residues. CDR1 and CDR2 from the germline V gene are DFQATT and SNEGSKA (reference sequence).

The chain uses TRBV27 and TRBJ2-7; 7 bases match TRBD1. This CDR3 spans 15 amino acids. Germline V CDR1 and CDR2: MNHEY, SMNVEV (reference sequence). The V and J ends lost 3 bases and 3 bases, in that order; junction bases with no gene match: 8. CDR3 residues: CASSFEAGGYYEQYF. CDR3 DNA sequence: TGTGCCAGCAGTTTCGAGGCAGGGGGTTACTACGAGCAGTACTTC.

This clonotype was picked up a small number of times. This chain uses TRBV15 with TRBJ2-4; D gene ambiguous. The germline V and J ends were trimmed by 0 bases and 6 bases, with 6 bases remaining between them. Per the germline V gene, CDR1 is LNHNV and CDR2 is YYDKDF (reference sequence). The CDR3 is 13 residues long. The CDR3 nucleotides read TGTGCCACCAGCAGAGATGCTTCAAACATTCAGTACTTC. This encodes CATSRDASNIQYF.

This clonotype came up a few times. The chain uses TRBV5-5 and TRBJ2-3; unclear D gene. There are 12 residues in the CDR3. The V end lost 4 bases, the J end lost 6 bases, and 9 bases lay between the germline ends. Germline V gene data show CDR1 as SGHKS and CDR2 as YYEKEE (reference sequence). The DNA for the CDR3 is TGTGCCAGCAGCCTGCCGTTGGATACGCAGTATTTT. Protein sequence: CASSLPLDTQYF.

V is TRBV7-9 and J is TRBJ2-1; possibly TRBD1 or TRBD2 for D (5 bases each). The CDR3 is 15 residues long. V was pared by 1 base and J by 8 bases, with 15 bases between. Per germline, CDR1 SEHNR and CDR2 FQNEAQ (reference sequence). This CDR3 reads CASSLEGTGGDEQFF. The CDR3 nucleotides read TGTGCCAGCAGCTTAGAAGGGACCGGAGGCGATGAGCAGTTCTTC. Full variable domain (missing parts from reference TRBV7-9 and TRBJ2-1): DTGVSQNPRHKITKRGQNVTFRCDPISEHNRLYWYRQTLGQGPEFLTYFQNEAQLEKSRLLSDRFSAERPKGSFSTLEIQRTEQGDSAMYLCASSLEGTGGDEQFFGPGTRLTVL.

The chain has TRBV11-2 and TRBJ2-5; 8 nucleotides match TRBD1. Germline-derived CDR1 and CDR2 are SGHAT and FQNNGV. V shed 8 bases, J shed 3 bases, and the junction held 2 bases outside the gene matches. This CDR3 is built from 12 residues. The CDR3 sequence: CASLTGEETQYF. As DNA, the CDR3 is TGTGCCAGCCTGACAGGGGAAGAGACCCAGTACTTC. The full variable domain, in which reference TRBV11-2 and TRBJ2-5 provide the parts outside the CDR3, is EAGVAQSPRYKIIEKRQSVAFWCNPISGHATLYWYQQILGQGPKLLIQFQNNGVVDDSQLPKDRFSAERLKGVDSTLKIQPAKLEDSAVYLCASLTGEETQYFGPGTRLLVL.

The chain uses TRBV6-5 and TRBJ1-5; TRBD1 agrees at 7 bases. The CDR3 spans 16 residues. CDR1 is MNHEY and CDR2 is SVGAGI in the germline V gene. Trimming took 0 bases from V and 7 from J; bases not matched to a gene: 9. In nucleotides, the CDR3 is TGTGCCAGCAGTTACTCGGGTACGACAGGGACGCAGCCCCAGCATTTT. This codes for CASSYSGTTGTQPQHF.

There are many counts of this clonotype. For the CDR3, the DNA is TGCAGTGCTAGTTCTCGGGAGAAGGGCGATACGCAGTATTTT. This translates into CSASSREKGDTQYF. V and J are TRBV20-1 and TRBJ2-3; D possibly corresponds to TRBD2 (6 bases). CDR3 length: 14 residues. Trimming shortened V by 3 bases and J by 6 bases, and 16 bases separated the two germline ends. Germline CDR1 is DFQATT and CDR2 is SNEGSKA (reference sequence).

This clonotype was picked up a small number of times. The chain employs TRBV7-9 and TRBJ2-1; 7 bases align to TRBD1. The CDR3 spans 15 residues. Germline V gives CDR1 SEHNR, CDR2 FQNEAQ (reference sequence). V shed 2 bases, J shed 8 bases, and the junction held 9 bases outside the gene matches. The CDR3: CASSLSQLGQDEQFF. The CDR3 DNA sequence: TGTGCCAGCAGCTTATCGCAGCTAGGACAGGATGAGCAGTTCTTC.

This chain links TRBV7-2 with TRBJ2-1; a possible D gene is TRBD2 (5 bases). Germline-derived CDR1 and CDR2 are SGHTA and FQGNSA. Trimming shortened V by 0 bases and J by 7 bases, and 19 bases separated the two germline ends. This CDR3 contains 17 residues. The CDR3 region is CASSLAPRGLGLNEQFF. DNA of the CDR3: TGTGCCAGCAGCTTAGCCCCGCGCGGGCTCGGACTTAATGAGCAGTTCTTC.

This clonotype showed up many times. The J gene is TRBJ2-3, the V gene TRBV10-3; D gene ambiguous. Germline assignment: CDR1 ENHRY and CDR2 SYGVKD. Trimming pared 8 bases from V and 4 bases from J, leaving 10 bases between. The CDR3 loop spans 12 amino acids. CDR3 loop: CAIGAPADTQYF. The CDR3 nucleotides are TGTGCCATCGGAGCACCAGCAGATACGCAGTATTTT.